The 28 T cell receptor beta chains below were found in one sample sequenced in a study of PD-L1 blockade in urothelial cancer. As for time point: pretreatment peripheral blood. Repertoires were generated with immunoSEQ multiplex PCR, while TCRdb's copy carries only in-frame clones and drops some. Among 50,000 to 70,000 clones listed, over 75% were seen once. The sequencing used PBMCs, collected around atezolizumab (anti-PD-L1) treatment. The source of these receptors is a man in his 70s with urothelial cancer.

The V and J genes are TRBV6-5 and TRBJ2-5; D is ambiguous. Germline lookup yields CDR1 MNHEY and CDR2 SVGAGI. CDR3 length equals 14 residues. V gave up 10 bases and J gave up 1 base, with 16 bases separating them. The CDR3 DNA reads as TGTGCCACCAAGGTTGTGGGCACCCAAGAGACCCAGTACTTC. Translating it yields CATKVVGTQETQYF.

The chain combines TRBV7-9 with TRBJ1-4; 10 bases map to TRBD1. CDR1 and CDR2 (germline): SEHNR, FQNEAQ (reference sequence). V lost 4 bases to trimming and J lost 6 bases; unmatched junction nucleotides: 5. The CDR3 runs to 15 residues. CDR3 sequence reads: CASSWGTGAYEKLFF. The DNA of the CDR3 is TGTGCCAGCAGCTGGGGGACAGGGGCCTATGAAAAACTGTTTTTT.

This chain connects TRBV28 to TRBJ2-7, with 13 bases lining up with TRBD2. The junction had 9 bases not matched to a gene; V was cut back by 3 bases and J by 7 bases. The CDR3 has 16 residues. The V gene's germline CDR1 is MDHEN and CDR2 SYDVKM. The CDR3 reads CASSLPGLAGTGEQYF. CDR3 DNA: TGTGCCAGCAGTTTGCCGGGACTAGCGGGGACTGGGGAGCAGTACTTC.

This clone has only a few counts. The chain links TRBV7-6 to TRBJ2-7; possible D gene TRBD1, 6 bases. The germline V and J ends were trimmed by 3 bases and 2 bases, with 14 bases remaining between them. This CDR3 is built from 15 residues. Per the germline V gene, CDR1 is SGHVS and CDR2 is FNYEAQ. CDR3 nucleotides: TGTGCCAGCAGCTTGGGGGCCTTCAATACCTACGAGCAGTACTTC. Translation gives CASSLGAFNTYEQYF.

The V call is TRBV30, the J call TRBJ1-4; TRBD1 might be the D (6 bases). Germline V gene data show CDR1 as GTSNPN and CDR2 as SVGIG (reference sequence). The CDR3 loop spans 14 amino acids. V was cut by 6 bases and J by 7 bases, with 18 bases left in between. CDR3 sequence: CACLRGSGGEKLFF. The CDR3 bases are TGTGCCTGCCTAAGGGGGAGTGGGGGTGAAAAACTGTTTTTT.

Concerning this clone itself: This same CDR3 is encoded by further DNA sequences in the sample. V usage is TRBV5-1 and J usage is TRBJ2-1; D is perhaps TRBD2 (6 bases). Trimming pared 0 bases from V and 2 bases from J, leaving 9 bases between. The germline V gene encodes CDR1 SGHRS and CDR2 YFSETQ. The CDR3 totals 15 residues. CDR3 in amino acids: CASSLGGGTYNEQFF. The CDR3 bases are TGCGCCAGCAGCTTGGGGGGCGGGACCTACAATGAGCAGTTCTTC.

This clone appeared a few times. The chain joins TRBV7-6 to TRBJ2-5, with TRBD2 identical over 13 bases. J gave up 13 bases and V 6 bases, and 17 bases lay outside the gene matches. CDR1 and CDR2 from the germline V gene are SGHVS and FNYEAQ. CDR3 size: 16 residues. DNA of the CDR3: TGTGCCAGCAGACCGACTGCTGAGACTAGCGGGAGGATGCTGTACTTC. Its protein is CASRPTAETSGRMLYF.

The V call is TRBV5-1, the J call TRBJ2-7, with 7 bases identical to TRBD1. Trimming cost V 3 bases and J 2 bases; bases outside gene matches: 2. Germline assignment: CDR1 SGHRS and CDR2 YFSETQ. This CDR3 has 13 residues. CDR3 nucleotide sequence: TGCGCCAGCAGCTCGGGACAGCCCTACGAGCAGTACTTC. The encoded protein is CASSSGQPYEQYF.

CDR3 sequence (DNA): TGTGCCAGCAGCGTAATGGGAGGAAGCGGCGGCTACACCTTC. This gives the protein CASSVMGGSGGYTF. V gene TRBV9 combines with J gene TRBJ1-2; unclear D gene. Trimming pared 1 base from V and 8 bases from J, leaving 15 bases between. CDR1 is SGDLS, CDR2 YYNGEE, per germline. The CDR3 spans 14 residues.

The rearrangement links TRBV2 to TRBJ2-7; 10 bases are a match to TRBD2. The CDR3 is 14 amino acids. In germline, CDR1 is SNHLY, CDR2 FYNNEI. Unmatched junction bases numbered 4, after V lost 6 bases and J lost 2 bases. The CDR3 coding sequence is TGTGCCAGCAGGGGGACTAGCGTTGCCTACGAGCAGTACTTC. Amino acid sequence: CASRGTSVAYEQYF. Looking up the rest from reference TRBV2 and TRBJ2-7 gives the full variable domain: EPEVTQTPSHQVTQMGQEVILRCVPISNHLYFYWYRQILGQKVEFLVSFYNNEISEKSEIFDDQFSVERPDGSNFTLKIRSTKLEDSAMYFCASRGTSVAYEQYFGPGTRLTVT.

The chain links TRBV28 to TRBJ2-7; 8 positions agree with TRBD2. Germline CDR1 is MDHEN and CDR2 is SYDVKM. With 9 bases clipped from V and 6 bases from J, the junction kept 7 bases outside the gene matches. The CDR3 spans 12 residues. DNA for the CDR3: TGTGCCAGTCACAGCGGGAGTAGCGAGCAGTACTTC. This sequence encodes CASHSGSSEQYF.

The rearrangement uses TRBV4-3 and TRBJ2-2; 12 bases line up with TRBD2. The ends lost 5 bases at V and 1 base at J; junction bases unmatched: 5. Germline-derived CDR1 and CDR2 are LGHNA and YSLEER. CDR3 size: 17 residues. In DNA form, the CDR3 reads TGCGCCAGCAGCGAACAGACTAGCGGGGGGAACACCGGGGAGCTGTTTTTT. Amino acids: CASSEQTSGGNTGELFF.

CDR3: CASSLNPGGSTGELFF. The DNA for the CDR3 is TGTGCCAGCAGCTTAAATCCCGGCGGGTCCACCGGGGAGCTGTTTTTT. This sequence joins TRBV7-3 and TRBJ2-2; possibly TRBD2 for D (5 bases). V dropped 1 base and J dropped 4 bases, with 13 bases sitting between them. Germline CDR1 reads SGHTA; CDR2 reads FQGTGA. The CDR3 is made up of 16 amino acids.

V gene TRBV4-1 combines with J gene TRBJ1-4; D gene unclear. The V gene lost 2 bases and the J gene lost 1 base, with 11 bases spanning the gap. The CDR3 is 16 amino acids. Germline loops: CDR1 MGHRA, CDR2 YSYEKL. CDR3 DNA sequence: TGCGCCAGCAGCCAAAGGGAGGCAGGAACTAATGAAAAACTGTTTTTT. This sequence encodes CASSQREAGTNEKLFF.

This clone has a single count. V is TRBV15 and J is TRBJ2-1; 8 nucleotides line up with TRBD1. Germline-derived CDR1 and CDR2 are LNHNV and YYDKDF (reference sequence). Trimming took 5 bases from V and 8 from J; bases not matched to a gene: 11. The CDR3 covers 15 residues. CDR3 coding DNA: TGTGCCACCAGCGGCAGGACAGGGATGGTCGATGAGCAGTTCTTC. As protein: CATSGRTGMVDEQFF. Supplemented by reference TRBV15 and TRBJ2-1, the full variable domain reads DAMVIQNPRYQVTQFGKPVTLSCSQTLNHNVMYWYQQKSSQAPKLLFHYYDKDFNNEADTPDNFQSRRPNTSFCFLDIRSPGLGDTAMYLCATSGRTGMVDEQFFGPGTRLTVL.

This clone was observed a few times. The chain has TRBV21-1 and TRBJ2-5; the table names TRBD1, a call not compared with the DNA. TRBV21-1 is a documented pseudogene. CDR3 length: 16 residues. DNA of the CDR3: TGTGCCAACCTGGACAGGGAAAGGGAGACACAAGAGACCCAGTACTTC. Translation gives CANLDRERETQETQYF.

This sequence joins TRBV12-5 and TRBJ2-2; no firm D call. Trimming shortened V by 4 bases and J by 4 bases, and 13 bases separated the two germline ends. The CDR3 loop spans 15 amino acids. Germline CDR1 reads LGHNT; CDR2 reads FRNRAP. Here the CDR3 reads CASGSAVRSTGELFF. In DNA, the CDR3 is TGTGCTAGTGGTTCAGCTGTTCGGAGCACCGGGGAGCTGTTTTTT.

This rearrangement joins TRBV11-2 to TRBJ2-1, with 11 bases identical to TRBD2. This CDR3 is 17 amino acids long. With V trimmed by 5 bases and J by 0 bases, 6 bases remained unmatched. Germline V CDR1 and CDR2: SGHAT, FQNNGV. CDR3 amino acids: CASSRLAGLSSYNEQFF. The CDR3 nucleotides read TGTGCCAGCAGCCGACTAGCGGGGTTGAGCTCCTACAATGAGCAGTTCTTC.

The CDR3 coding sequence is TGCGCCAGCAGTGACCAGGGTACCTACGAGCAGTACTTC. Translated, it gives CASSDQGTYEQYF. The V and J genes are TRBV23-1 and TRBJ2-7, with TRBD1 as a possible D gene (5 bases). TRBV23-1 belongs to the ORF category, with a function that is uncertain. The length of the CDR3 is 13 residues. Trimming stripped 5 bases from V and 2 bases from J, with 10 bases between.

The chain uses TRBV11-3 and TRBJ2-2; D is possibly TRBD2 (5 bases). Germline V CDR1 and CDR2: SGHNT, YENEEA. Trimming took 0 bases from V and 5 from J, leaving 10 bases between them. This CDR3 is 15 amino acids long. The CDR3, as DNA: TGTGCCAGCAGCTTAGAAAGGGAGAGAACCGGGGAGCTGTTTTTT. Protein: CASSLERERTGELFF.

V is TRBV11-2 and J is TRBJ1-1; maybe TRBD1 (6 bases). Germline loops: CDR1 SGHAT, CDR2 FQNNGV. The CDR3 extends over 13 amino acids. V shed 4 bases and J shed 4 bases, with 10 bases lying between them. The CDR3 sequence is CASSSGVGTEAFF. The CDR3 DNA reads as TGTGCCAGCAGCTCAGGGGTGGGCACTGAAGCTTTCTTT.

The chain carries TRBV27 and TRBJ2-7, with TRBD2 matching over 11 bases. There are 17 residues in the CDR3. The J segment lost 2 bases and the V segment lost 1 base, leaving 7 bases of the junction unmatched. Looked up from germline, CDR1 is MNHEY and CDR2 is SMNVEV (reference sequence). The CDR3 loop is CASSLFSGTSGTYEQYF. CDR3 sequence (DNA): TGTGCCAGCAGTTTATTTTCTGGGACTAGCGGCACCTACGAGCAGTACTTC.

The J gene is TRBJ2-3, the V gene TRBV14, with no clear D. Germline V gene data show CDR1 as SGHDN and CDR2 as FVKESK. Trimming took off 4 bases at V and 6 bases at J, with 11 bases between the two ends. The CDR3 spans 13 residues. The CDR3 reads CASSPLSGDTQYF. CDR3 bases: TGTGCCAGCAGCCCCCTCTCCGGTGATACGCAGTATTTT.

The chain carries TRBV5-1 and TRBJ2-7; D remains unclear. Per the germline V gene, CDR1 is SGHRS and CDR2 is YFSETQ. CDR3 length: 15 amino acids. Trimming cost V 0 bases and J 0 bases, with 10 bases left between them. The CDR3: CASSLDADSSYEQYF. CDR3 DNA sequence: TGCGCCAGCAGCTTGGACGCCGACTCCTCCTACGAGCAGTACTTC.

V is TRBV30 and J is TRBJ1-1; 7 bases align to TRBD1. Germline CDR1 and CDR2: GTSNPN and SVGIG (reference sequence). The J segment lost 5 bases and the V segment lost 2 bases, leaving 11 bases of the junction unmatched. The CDR3 contains 15 residues. The chain's CDR3 is CAWSPPGQEGTEAFF. The CDR3 nucleotides read TGTGCCTGGAGTCCACCTGGACAGGAAGGGACTGAAGCTTTCTTT.

The rearrangement joins TRBV19 to TRBJ1-5, with TRBD1 as a possible D gene (5 bases). The CDR3 spans 15 residues. V gave up 7 bases and J gave up 3 bases, with 16 bases separating them. The V gene's germline CDR1 is LNHDA and CDR2 SQIVND (reference sequence). The CDR3 DNA sequence: TGTGCCAGTACCCCCGTCGGGGGATTCAATCAGCCCCAGCATTTT. Translating gives CASTPVGGFNQPQHF.

The chain links TRBV28 to TRBJ2-3; D gene uncertain. V gave up 6 bases and J gave up 0 bases, with 16 bases separating them. In germline, CDR1 is MDHEN, CDR2 SYDVKM. The CDR3 is made up of 16 amino acids. CDR3 DNA: TGTGCCAGCAGCTCCCTTCGCAGGTGGAGCACAGATACGCAGTATTTT. The encoded protein is CASSSLRRWSTDTQYF. The whole variable domain, filled in from reference TRBV28 and TRBJ2-3, reads DVKVTQSSRYLVKRTGEKVFLECVQDMDHENMFWYRQDPGLGLRLIYFSYDVKMKEKGDIPEGYSVSREKKERFSLILESASTNQTSMYLCASSSLRRWSTDTQYFGPGTRLTVL.

The chain employs TRBV10-2 and TRBJ1-5; no firm D call. The CDR3 covers 14 residues. V was pared by 2 bases and J by 4 bases, with 9 bases between. The germline V gene has CDR1 WSHSY and CDR2 SAAADI. The DNA of the CDR3 is TGCGCCAGCAGTGAGGGCCGGGGTAATCAGCCCCAGCATTTT. Translating it yields CASSEGRGNQPQHF.